The 22 T cell receptor beta chains reported below all come from one sample, sequenced in a study of Tregs in tolerant kidney transplant recipients. Assay: immunoSEQ multiplex PCR; the TCRdb copy retains only in-frame clones and omits some. The sample shows about 240,000 clones, around 82% of them seen only once. The sample was CD4+ T cells from blood. These receptors were obtained from a human donor in good health.

The rearrangement links TRBV4-2 to TRBJ1-5, with 7 bases aligning to TRBD1. This CDR3 spans 16 amino acids. Looked up from germline, CDR1 is LGHNA and CDR2 is YNFKEQ. The junction had 11 bases not matched to a gene; V was cut back by 3 bases and J by 6 bases. CDR3 DNA: TGTGCCAGCAGCCAGCGGGACAGCTTCAACGGTCAGCCCCAGCATTTT. Its protein product is CASSQRDSFNGQPQHF.

The CDR3 reads CASSTRDRDPMNTEAFF. The DNA for the CDR3 is TGCGCCAGCAGCACAAGAGACAGGGACCCCATGAACACTGAAGCTTTCTTT. The rearrangement links TRBV5-1 to TRBJ1-1; TRBD1 matches at 7 bases. There are 17 residues in the CDR3. Germline V lookup: CDR1 SGHRS, CDR2 YFSETQ. V dropped 4 bases and J dropped 0; count of bases not matched to a gene: 12.

The chain joins TRBV10-3 to TRBJ1-1; 8 bases are a match to TRBD1. Trimming took 0 bases from V and 8 from J; bases not matched to a gene: 2. Germline-derived CDR1 and CDR2 are ENHRY and SYGVKD. There are 13 residues in the CDR3. CDR3 in amino acids: CAISESGDREAFF. Here the CDR3 DNA reads TGTGCCATCAGTGAGTCCGGGGACAGGGAAGCTTTCTTT.

This chain connects TRBV4-1 to TRBJ2-5; TRBD2 matches at 12 bases. Germline V gene sequence: CDR1 MGHRA, CDR2 YSYEKL. The CDR3 consists of 18 residues. The junction had 9 bases not matched to a gene; V was cut back by 0 bases and J by 4 bases. The CDR3 loop is CASSQDRLAGGLGETQYF. The CDR3 nucleotides read TGCGCCAGCAGCCAAGATCGCCTAGCGGGGGGGTTAGGAGAGACCCAGTACTTC.

The chain links TRBV5-1 to TRBJ2-7; 8 bases are a match to TRBD1. The germline V gene encodes CDR1 SGHRS and CDR2 YFSETQ. The V gene end was trimmed by 3 bases and the J gene end by 3 bases; junction bases not matched to a gene: 8. The length of the CDR3 is 15 residues. This CDR3 is CASSSTTGENYEQYF. The CDR3 DNA is TGCGCCAGCAGCTCTACGACAGGGGAAAACTACGAGCAGTACTTC.

As concerns this clone: This same CDR3 is encoded by further DNA sequences in the sample. This chain uses TRBV18 with TRBJ1-2, with a weak D call TRBD1 (5 bases). The CDR3 covers 13 residues. V lost 2 bases to trimming and J lost 2 bases, with 6 bases between them. Germline CDR1 and CDR2: KGHSH and LQKENI. CDR3 region: CASSPDRNYGYTF. DNA of the CDR3: TGTGCCAGCTCACCAGACAGAAACTATGGCTACACCTTC.

The table lists this clone with a count of one. V usage is TRBV30 and J usage is TRBJ2-6; perhaps D is TRBD1 or TRBD2 (5 bases each). Germline V gives CDR1 GTSNPN, CDR2 SVGIG (reference sequence). CDR3 length equals 19 residues. V was trimmed by 0 bases and J by 0 bases, leaving 18 bases between them. This CDR3 reads CAWSVLRTGTISGANVLTF. The CDR3 DNA follows: TGTGCCTGGAGTGTACTAAGGACTGGGACGATCTCTGGGGCCAACGTCCTGACTTTC. The full variable domain, completed using reference TRBV30 and TRBJ2-6, is SQTIHQWPATLVQPVGSPLSLECTVEGTSNPNLYWYRQAAGRGLQLLFYSVGIGQISSEVPQNLSASRPQDRQFILSSKKLLLSDSGFYLCAWSVLRTGTISGANVLTFGAGSRLTVL.

The chain is built from TRBV18 and TRBJ2-1, with a possible D match to TRBD2 (5 bases). This CDR3 has 13 amino acids. From germline, CDR1 is KGHSH and CDR2 LQKENI. V was cut by 3 bases and J by 10 bases, with 13 bases left in between. The chain's CDR3 is CASSPEAVGEQFF. The CDR3 DNA sequence: TGTGCCAGCTCACCGGAGGCGGTGGGCGAGCAGTTCTTC.

In its sample, this clone was seen a few times. J is TRBJ1-6 and V is TRBV2; 8 bases line up with TRBD1. This CDR3 is built from 14 residues. Germline CDR1 and CDR2: SNHLY and FYNNEI. V lost 7 bases and J lost 5; bases outside the gene matches: 4. The DNA of the CDR3 is TGTGCCAGCACCCGGGACAGGCATAATTCACCCCTCCACTTT. Translation gives CASTRDRHNSPLHF. Full variable domain (outside the CDR3, taken from reference TRBV2 and TRBJ1-6): EPEVTQTPSHQVTQMGQEVILRCVPISNHLYFYWYRQILGQKVEFLVSFYNNEISEKSEIFDDQFSVERPDGSNFTLKIRSTKLEDSAMYFCASTRDRHNSPLHFGNGTRLTVT.

This clone was recorded a few times. The chain joins TRBV27 to TRBJ1-5; 10 bases line up with TRBD1. With V trimmed by 6 bases and J by 4 bases, 9 bases remained unmatched. The CDR3 spans 16 residues. Germline lookup yields CDR1 MNHEY and CDR2 SMNVEV (reference sequence). CDR3 nucleotide sequence: TGTGCCAGCAGCCCGCGGGACAGGGGAAGTAATCAGCCCCAGCATTTT. Translated: CASSPRDRGSNQPQHF.

This sequence joins TRBV6-1 and TRBJ2-7; 8 bases are a match to TRBD2. This CDR3 is 13 amino acids long. Germline CDR1 reads MNHNS; CDR2 reads SASEGT. The trim removed 11 bases at V and 1 base at J, leaving 7 bases unmatched. CDR3 in amino acids: CAAGREVSYEQYF. The DNA of the CDR3 is TGTGCCGCGGGGCGGGAGGTTTCCTACGAGCAGTACTTC.

A single count supports this clone. The chain recombines TRBV18 with TRBJ2-7; D possibly corresponds to TRBD1 (6 bases). This CDR3 region has 14 residues. Between the trimmed V and J ends, which lost 3 bases and 4 bases, there was a span of 13 bases. CDR1 KGHSH and CDR2 LQKENI come from the germline V gene. The CDR3, as DNA: TGTGCCAGCTCACCCGCACAGGGAAGGTACGAGCAGTACTTC. Translating it yields CASSPAQGRYEQYF.

V usage is TRBV5-1 and J usage is TRBJ2-3, with D perhaps given as TRBD1 or TRBD2 (5 bases each). Between the trimmed V and J ends, which lost 4 bases and 1 base, there was a span of 16 bases. Germline loops: CDR1 SGHRS, CDR2 YFSETQ. This CDR3 spans 16 amino acids. The CDR3 protein is CASSPTTGTGTDTQYF. The CDR3 DNA reads as TGCGCCAGCAGCCCGACTACCGGGACGGGCACAGATACGCAGTATTTT.

This clone was seen more than once but under ten times. The rearrangement joins TRBV9 to TRBJ1-6; D is uncertain. In germline, CDR1 is SGDLS, CDR2 YYNGEE. Trimming took 0 bases from V and 6 from J, leaving 10 bases between them. CDR3 size: 15 residues. DNA for the CDR3: TGTGCCAGCAGCGTAGCCGGACGGAGTAATTCACCCCTCCACTTT. Amino acids: CASSVAGRSNSPLHF.

This chain links TRBV18 with TRBJ2-1, with 11 bases matching TRBD1. Germline-derived CDR1 and CDR2 are KGHSH and LQKENI. This CDR3 has 14 amino acids. V lost 6 bases, J lost 12 bases, and 10 bases stayed unmatched. CDR3 in amino acids: CASSWDRGTRWQFF. For the CDR3, the DNA is TGTGCCAGCTCCTGGGACAGGGGGACGCGATGGCAGTTCTTC. Looking up the rest from reference TRBV18 and TRBJ2-1 gives the full variable domain: NAGVMQNPRHLVRRRGQEARLRCSPMKGHSHVYWYRQLPEEGLKFMVYLQKENIIDESGMPKERFSAEFPKEGPSILRIQQVVRGDSAAYFCASSWDRGTRWQFFGPGTRLTVL.

This clone has just one count. The chain links TRBV5-4 to TRBJ1-2; a possible D gene is TRBD1 (5 bases). Germline CDR1 reads SGHNT; CDR2 reads YYREEE (reference sequence). Trimming took off 2 bases at V and 7 bases at J, with 12 bases between the two ends. The CDR3 contains 13 residues. CDR3 in DNA: TGTGCCAGCAGCTTCCGGGGGTTACGTGGCTACACCTTC. Protein sequence: CASSFRGLRGYTF. The complete variable domain, with remaining parts taken from reference TRBV5-4 and TRBJ1-2, reads ETGVTQSPTHLIKTRGQQVTLRCSSQSGHNTVSWYQQALGQGPQFIFQYYREEENGRGNFPPRFSGLQFPNYSSELNVNALELDDSALYLCASSFRGLRGYTFGSGTRLTVV.

As for this clone: Other nucleotide sequences from this sample produce the same CDR3. The chain employs TRBV20-1 and TRBJ1-1, with a tentative D call TRBD1 (6 bases). Trimming pared 6 bases from V and 14 bases from J, leaving 19 bases between. Germline values: CDR1 DFQATT, CDR2 SNEGSKA (reference sequence). The CDR3 covers 11 residues. CDR3 region: CSAIIQGLAFF. The CDR3 bases are TGCAGTGCCATAATACAGGGTCTTGCCTTCTTT.

This chain links TRBV11-2 with TRBJ2-5; TRBD2 matches 9 bases. The DNA end favors TRBJ2-7, so the J call may be wrong. The CDR3 spans 14 residues. Germline V gene sequence: CDR1 SGHAT, CDR2 FQNNGV. CDR3 DNA sequence: TGTGCCAGCAGCTTAGGGCGGGAGGGAGACGAGCAGTACTTC. Its translation is CASSLGREGDEQYF.

This clone was observed a few times. V is TRBV19 and J is TRBJ2-5, with TRBD1 identical over 7 bases. J lost 5 bases, V lost 5 bases, and 8 bases had no gene match. This CDR3 comprises 14 residues. Germline V gene sequence: CDR1 LNHDA, CDR2 SQIVND (reference sequence). CDR3 DNA: TGTGCCAGTAGTCCCACCCCACAGGGGGAGACCCAGTACTTC. This sequence encodes CASSPTPQGETQYF.

This chain connects TRBV29-1 to TRBJ2-3; perhaps TRBD1 as D (6 bases). This CDR3 is built from 14 residues. Germline CDR1 reads SQVTM; CDR2 reads ANQGSEA. V lost 4 bases, J lost 3 bases, and 14 bases lay in between. CDR3 sequence: CSVGSDSRTDTQYF. For the CDR3, the DNA is TGCAGCGTTGGGTCGGACAGTCGGACAGATACGCAGTATTTT.

The V call is TRBV10-3, the J call TRBJ2-3; 7 positions agree with TRBD2. V shed 11 bases and J 0 bases; nucleotides not matched to a gene: 11. The length of the CDR3 is 15 residues. Germline V CDR1 and CDR2: ENHRY, SYGVKD. The CDR3 spells CAVKPSGASTDTQYF. The CDR3 nucleotides read TGTGCCGTCAAACCTAGCGGCGCTAGCACAGATACGCAGTATTTT.

V usage is TRBV6-5 and J usage is TRBJ1-6; D not resolved. The CDR3 loop spans 13 amino acids. CDR1 and CDR2 (germline): MNHEY, SVGAGI. V was cut by 5 bases and J by 7 bases, with 9 bases left in between. The CDR3 sequence is CASSQLANSPLHF. Written as DNA, the CDR3 is TGTGCCAGCAGTCAACTAGCCAATTCACCCCTCCACTTT.